This record looks at one T cell receptor (beta chain) sequence and its context. Its specificity is unknown. The missing conserved phenylalanine or tryptophan at the end of this CDR3 makes a read error likely. All sequencing subjects had displayed CD8+CD57+ cell expansion on flow cytometry. Each patient had severe acquired aplastic anemia. The blood sampling took place in patients who had so far received no therapy. Investigators profiled TCR beta VDJ and CDR3 from genomic DNA template. MiXCR, applied by TCRdb to the reads, yields one record per CDR3 protein. The profile shows around 290,000 distinct CDR3 sequences, approximately 58% of them singletons. The ends were cut back, 5 bases at V and 6 bases at J, with 17 bases in the middle. CDR1 and CDR2 from the germline V gene are DFQATT and SNEGSKA (reference sequence). CDR3 length equals 14 residues. The data were obtained in a study of CD8+CD57+ T cells in acquired aplastic anemia.

The study's findings and limits: The study identified 25 to 30 CD8+ CDR3 sequences shared by patients and controls. Levels of CD8+ Simpson's diversity were not significantly distinct in patients versus controls.

The sequencing sample was made of sorted CD4+, CD8+, or CD8+CD57+ T cells (not recorded which) from PBMCs. The receptor comes from a human donor with aplastic anemia. This chain links TRBV20-1 with TRBJ2-1, with TRBD2 as a possible D gene (6 bases). Here the CDR3 DNA reads TGCAGTGCTTTCCGTAGTGGGAGGTCCAATGAGCAGTTCTCC. As protein: CSAFRSGRSNEQFS.